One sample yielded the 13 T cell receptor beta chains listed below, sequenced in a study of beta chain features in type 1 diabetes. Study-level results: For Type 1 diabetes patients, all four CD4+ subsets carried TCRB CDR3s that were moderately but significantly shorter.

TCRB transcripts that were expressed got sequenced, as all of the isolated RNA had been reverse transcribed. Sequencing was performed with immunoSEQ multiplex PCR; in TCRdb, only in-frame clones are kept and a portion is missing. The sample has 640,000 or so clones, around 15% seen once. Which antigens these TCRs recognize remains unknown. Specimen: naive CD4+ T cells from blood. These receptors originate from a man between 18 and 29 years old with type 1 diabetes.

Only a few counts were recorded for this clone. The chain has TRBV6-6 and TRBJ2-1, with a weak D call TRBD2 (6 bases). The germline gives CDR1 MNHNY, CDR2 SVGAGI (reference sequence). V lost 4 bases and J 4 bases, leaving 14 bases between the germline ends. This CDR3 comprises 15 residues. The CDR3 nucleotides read TGTGCCAGCAGTTCGATCGGGGCGGGATACAATGAGCAGTTCTTC. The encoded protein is CASSSIGAGYNEQFF.

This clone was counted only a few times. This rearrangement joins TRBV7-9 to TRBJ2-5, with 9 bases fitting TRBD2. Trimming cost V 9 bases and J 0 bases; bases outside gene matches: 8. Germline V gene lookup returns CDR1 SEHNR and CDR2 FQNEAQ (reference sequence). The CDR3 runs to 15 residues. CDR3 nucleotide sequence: TGTGCCAGTACCGAGCGGGAGGTGGACCAAGAGACCCAGTACTTC. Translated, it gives CASTEREVDQETQYF.

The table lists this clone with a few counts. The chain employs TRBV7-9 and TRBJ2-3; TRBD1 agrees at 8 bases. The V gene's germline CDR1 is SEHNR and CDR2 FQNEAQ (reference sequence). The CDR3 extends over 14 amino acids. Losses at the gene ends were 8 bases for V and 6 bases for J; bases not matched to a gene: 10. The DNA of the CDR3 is TGTGCCAGCTCCACCGACAGGGGTGTGGATACGCAGTATTTT. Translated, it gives CASSTDRGVDTQYF.

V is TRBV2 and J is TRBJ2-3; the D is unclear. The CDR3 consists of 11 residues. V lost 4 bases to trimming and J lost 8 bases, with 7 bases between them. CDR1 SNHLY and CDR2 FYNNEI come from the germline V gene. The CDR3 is CASSGPITQYF. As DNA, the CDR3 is TGTGCCAGCAGTGGTCCTATTACGCAGTATTTT.

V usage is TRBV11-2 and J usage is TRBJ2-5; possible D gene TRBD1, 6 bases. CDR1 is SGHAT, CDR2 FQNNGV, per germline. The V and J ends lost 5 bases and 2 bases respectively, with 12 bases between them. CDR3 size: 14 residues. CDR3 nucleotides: TGTGCCAGCAGCCATGACAGGTTTCAAGAGACCCAGTACTTC. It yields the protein CASSHDRFQETQYF. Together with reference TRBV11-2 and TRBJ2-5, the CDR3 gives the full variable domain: EAGVAQSPRYKIIEKRQSVAFWCNPISGHATLYWYQQILGQGPKLLIQFQNNGVVDDSQLPKDRFSAERLKGVDSTLKIQPAKLEDSAVYLCASSHDRFQETQYFGPGTRLLVL.

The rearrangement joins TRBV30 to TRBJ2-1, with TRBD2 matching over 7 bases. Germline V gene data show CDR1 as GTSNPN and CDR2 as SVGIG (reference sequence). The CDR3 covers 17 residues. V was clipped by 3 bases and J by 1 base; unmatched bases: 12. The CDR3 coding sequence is TGTGCCTGGAGCCCCAGCTGGGGGAGGGTTTCCTACAATGAGCAGTTCTTC. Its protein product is CAWSPSWGRVSYNEQFF.

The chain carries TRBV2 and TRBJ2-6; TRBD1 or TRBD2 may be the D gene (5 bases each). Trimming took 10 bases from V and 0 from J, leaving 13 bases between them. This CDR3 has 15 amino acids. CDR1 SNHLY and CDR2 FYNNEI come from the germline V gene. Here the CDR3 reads CATVTGASGANVLTF. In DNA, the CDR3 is TGTGCCACTGTAACCGGGGCCTCTGGGGCCAACGTCCTGACTTTC. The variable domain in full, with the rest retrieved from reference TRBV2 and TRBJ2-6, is EPEVTQTPSHQVTQMGQEVILRCVPISNHLYFYWYRQILGQKVEFLVSFYNNEISEKSEIFDDQFSVERPDGSNFTLKIRSTKLEDSAMYFCATVTGASGANVLTFGAGSRLTVL.

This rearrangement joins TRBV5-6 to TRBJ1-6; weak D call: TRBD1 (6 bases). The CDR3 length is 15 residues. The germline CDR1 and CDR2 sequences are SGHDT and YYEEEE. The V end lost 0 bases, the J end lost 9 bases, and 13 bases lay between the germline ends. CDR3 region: CASSLDSGAGSPLHF. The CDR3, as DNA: TGTGCCAGCAGCTTGGATTCAGGGGCTGGTTCACCCCTCCACTTT.

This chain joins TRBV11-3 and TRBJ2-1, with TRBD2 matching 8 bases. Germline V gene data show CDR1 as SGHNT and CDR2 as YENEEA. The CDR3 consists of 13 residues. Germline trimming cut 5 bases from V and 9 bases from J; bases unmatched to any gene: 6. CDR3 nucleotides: TGTGCCAGCAGCCCGGGACTAGGGGTTGAGCAGTTCTTC. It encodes CASSPGLGVEQFF.

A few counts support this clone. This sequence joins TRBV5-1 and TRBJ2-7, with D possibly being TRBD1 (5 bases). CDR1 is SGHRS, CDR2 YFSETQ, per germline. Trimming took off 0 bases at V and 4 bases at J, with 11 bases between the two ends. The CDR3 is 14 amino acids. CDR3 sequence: CASSLVTDSYEQYF. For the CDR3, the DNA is TGCGCCAGCAGCTTGGTAACCGACAGTTACGAGCAGTACTTC.

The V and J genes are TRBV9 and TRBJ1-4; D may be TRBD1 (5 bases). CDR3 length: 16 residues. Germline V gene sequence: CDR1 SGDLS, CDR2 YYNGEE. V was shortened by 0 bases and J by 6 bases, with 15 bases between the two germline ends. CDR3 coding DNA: TGTGCCAGCAGCGTAGTCGGTCGTCCGGGGGATGAAAAACTGTTTTTT. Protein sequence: CASSVVGRPGDEKLFF. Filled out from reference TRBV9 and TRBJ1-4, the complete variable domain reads DSGVTQTPKHLITATGQRVTLRCSPRSGDLSVYWYQQSLDQGLQFLIQYYNGEERAKGNILERFSAQQFPDLHSELNLSSLELGDSALYFCASSVVGRPGDEKLFFGSGTQLSVL.

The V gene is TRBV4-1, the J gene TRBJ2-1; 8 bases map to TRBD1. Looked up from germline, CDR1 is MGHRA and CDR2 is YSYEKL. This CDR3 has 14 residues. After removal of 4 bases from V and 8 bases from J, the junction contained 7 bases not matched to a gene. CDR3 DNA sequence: TGCGCCAGCAGCCTCCGACTGGGACAGGATGAGCAGTTCTTC. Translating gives CASSLRLGQDEQFF.

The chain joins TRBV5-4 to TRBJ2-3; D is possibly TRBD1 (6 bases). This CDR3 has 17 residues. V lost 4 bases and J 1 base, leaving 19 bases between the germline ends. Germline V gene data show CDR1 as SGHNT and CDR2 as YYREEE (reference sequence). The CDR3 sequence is CASSGNPTGPGTDTQYF. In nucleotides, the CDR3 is TGTGCCAGCAGCGGCAACCCCACAGGGCCGGGCACAGATACGCAGTATTTT.